The 21 T cell receptor beta chains given below trace back to one sample, sequenced in a study of T cells in Graves' hyperthyroidism and ophthalmopathy. The TCR beta CDR3 regions underwent amplification using RNA transcripts as the source. Primed by the HTBI set, a first-round RT-PCR was run on the TCR CDR3. Each CDR3 protein gets one entry after TCRdb re-called the multiplex PCR reads with MiXCR. The sample lists around 600,000 distinct CDR3 sequences, 13% to 15% occurring once. Sequencing used blood. These TCRs come from a woman under 30 with Graves' ophthalmopathy.

Of note for this clonotype: A much larger clone differs from this one at a single base, so this may be a read error. The V gene is TRBV12-3 or TRBV12-4, the J gene TRBJ2-1; D is unclear. The CDR3 is 11 amino acids. The CDR3: CAGRFLNEQFF. CDR3 coding DNA: TGTGCCGGCAGGTTCTTGAATGAGCAGTTCTTC.

This clonotype was seen more than once but under ten times. One junction end does not reproduce the germline sequence, and a read error may be involved. The rearrangement joins TRBV7-9 to TRBJ2-1, with TRBD1 as a possible D gene (5 bases). The CDR3 is made up of 17 amino acids. CDR1 and CDR2 (germline): SEHNR, FQNEAQ (reference sequence). The CDR3 spells CASSGLGPTSSYNKQFF. The CDR3 nucleotides read TGTGCCAGCAGCGGGCTGGGGCCCACGAGCTCCTACAATAAGCAGTTCTTC.

The rearrangement links TRBV6-2 or TRBV6-3 to TRBJ2-3; TRBD2 agrees at 15 bases. The V and J ends lost 5 bases and 5 bases, in that order; junction bases with no gene match: 14. CDR3 length equals 19 residues. Germline loops: CDR1 MNHEY, CDR2 SVGEGT. The CDR3 protein is CASSNMGLAGGKIIDTQYF. The CDR3 DNA reads TGTGCCAGCAGTAACATGGGACTAGCGGGAGGAAAAATCATAGATACGCAGTATTTT.

The CDR3 reads CAWRDGPFSGNTIYF. The CDR3 DNA is TGTGCCTGGAGGGACGGACCCTTCTCTGGAAACACCATATATTTT. The V gene is TRBV30, the J gene TRBJ1-3; D call uncertain. The CDR3 covers 15 residues. Germline CDR1 GTSNPN, CDR2 SVGIG (reference sequence). V was clipped by 3 bases and J by 0 bases, with 12 bases between them.

This clonotype was seen many times. The chain links TRBV5-5 to TRBJ2-5; 7 bases line up with TRBD1. CDR3 length equals 17 residues. From germline, CDR1 is SGHKS and CDR2 YYEKEE (reference sequence). The V segment lost 2 bases and the J segment 5 bases; nucleotides outside the gene matches: 15. This CDR3 reads CASSFPPTGSYWETQYF. Here the CDR3 DNA reads TGTGCCAGCAGCTTTCCCCCGACAGGGTCCTACTGGGAGACCCAGTACTTC. Drawing the rest from reference TRBV5-5 and TRBJ2-5, the complete variable domain is DAGVTQSPTHLIKTRGQQVTLRCSPISGHKSVSWYQQVLGQGPQFIFQYYEKEERGRGNFPDRFSARQFPNYSSELNVNALLLGDSALYLCASSFPPTGSYWETQYFGPGTRLLVL.

The chain is built from TRBV19 and TRBJ2-1, with TRBD2 matching over 13 bases. This CDR3 contains 16 residues. V was pared by 3 bases and J by 9 bases, with 8 bases of the junction left unmatched. Germline V gene data show CDR1 as LNHDA and CDR2 as SQIVND (reference sequence). In DNA form, the CDR3 reads TGTGCCAGTAGTATTTTAGGACTAGCGGGAGTCGGTGAGCAGTTCTTC. Protein: CASSILGLAGVGEQFF.

The chain employs TRBV5-4 and TRBJ1-2; 9 nucleotides agree with TRBD1. Trimming cost V 4 bases and J 1 base; bases outside gene matches: 5. Per the germline V gene, CDR1 is SGHNT and CDR2 is YYREEE (reference sequence). This CDR3 comprises 15 residues. The CDR3 protein is CASSPRDRVNYGYTF. In nucleotides, the CDR3 is TGTGCCAGCAGCCCGAGGGACAGGGTTAACTATGGCTACACCTTC.

Concerning this clonotype itself: This may be a read error: a much more frequent sequence differs by one nucleotide. This chain links TRBV27 with TRBJ2-5; 7 bases line up with TRBD2. There are 15 residues in the CDR3. Germline lookup yields CDR1 MNHEY and CDR2 SMNVEV (reference sequence). CDR3 residues: CASSPQSPRGETRYF. CDR3 nucleotides: TGTGCCAGCAGCCCGCAGAGCCCCCGGGGGGAGACCCGGTACTTC.

This chain uses TRBV29-1 with TRBJ1-4; 7 bases agree with TRBD1. The germline CDR1 and CDR2 sequences are SQVTM and ANQGSEA. V dropped 6 bases and J dropped 6; count of bases not matched to a gene: 10. The CDR3 contains 14 residues. The CDR3 sequence is CSVGGKTGHEKLFF. In nucleotides, the CDR3 is TGCAGCGTGGGGGGGAAGACAGGGCATGAAAAACTGTTTTTT.

The J gene is TRBJ2-7, the V gene TRBV27, with 10 bases matching TRBD2. The CDR3 sequence is 16 residues long. V lost 5 bases, J lost 5 bases, and 12 bases stayed unmatched. Looked up from germline, CDR1 is MNHEY and CDR2 is SMNVEV (reference sequence). As DNA, the CDR3 is TGTGCCAGCAGTCCCGATCCTAGCGGGAGCTTCCACGAGCAGTACTTC. It specifies CASSPDPSGSFHEQYF.

The CDR3 region is CSATPGGRLNGAEQYF. CDR3 DNA sequence: TGCAGCGCCACCCCGGGAGGCCGCCTAAATGGTGCGGAGCAGTACTTC. The gene calls are TRBV29-1 and TRBJ2-7, with TRBD2 matching 7 bases. Trimming removed 7 bases from V and 7 bases from J; junction bases left unmatched: 22. The CDR3 sequence is 16 residues long. Germline CDR1 and CDR2: SQVTM and ANQGSEA.

This clonotype has a count of ten or more. The chain employs TRBV5-1 and TRBJ2-7; the match to TRBD1 covers 8 bases. The CDR3 runs to 15 residues. Trimming removed 3 bases from V and 7 bases from J; junction bases left unmatched: 12. Germline V gene data show CDR1 as SGHRS and CDR2 as YFSETQ. The DNA of the CDR3 is TGCGCCAGCAGCTACCAAGGCCCAGACAGGGGAGAGCAGTACTTC. This codes for CASSYQGPDRGEQYF. Filled out from reference TRBV5-1 and TRBJ2-7, the complete variable domain reads KAGVTQTPRYLIKTRGQQVTLSCSPISGHRSVSWYQQTPGQGLQFLFEYFSETQRNKGNFPGRFSGRQFSNSRSEMNVSTLELGDSALYLCASSYQGPDRGEQYFGPGTRLTVT.

This clonotype was detected only a few times. This sequence joins TRBV29-1 and TRBJ1-1; TRBD1 might be the D (5 bases). V lost 7 bases, J lost 5 bases, and 20 bases lay in between. The CDR3 length is 14 residues. Per germline, CDR1 SQVTM and CDR2 ANQGSEA. The CDR3: CSAIQDPRETEAFF. The CDR3 region has the DNA TGCAGCGCCATACAGGACCCGCGGGAGACTGAAGCTTTCTTT.

This clonotype was detected ten times or more. V usage is TRBV7-9 and J usage is TRBJ2-7; 10 positions match TRBD1. Germline CDR1 and CDR2: SEHNR and FQNEAQ (reference sequence). The CDR3 runs to 14 residues. V gave up 5 bases and J gave up 4 bases; unmatched junction bases: 5. CDR3 sequence reads: CASSGGTGDYEQYF. CDR3 bases: TGTGCCAGCAGCGGTGGGACAGGGGATTACGAGCAGTACTTC.

Many counts were recorded for this clonotype. The chain recombines TRBV19 with TRBJ2-1, with D unclear. This CDR3 is 15 amino acids long. V was cut by 3 bases and J by 6 bases, with 15 bases left in between. The germline V gene encodes CDR1 LNHDA and CDR2 SQIVND (reference sequence). The CDR3 DNA reads as TGTGCCAGTAGTATGGAAGGAGAGACTTCCAATGAGCAGTTCTTC. Translated: CASSMEGETSNEQFF.

The chain uses TRBV3-1 and TRBJ1-2, with unresolved D. The V end lost 3 bases, the J end lost 7 bases, and 12 bases lay between the germline ends. This CDR3 spans 13 amino acids. CDR1 is LGHDT, CDR2 YNNKEL, per germline (reference sequence). DNA of the CDR3: TGTGCCAGCAGCCAGTTAATCAGAGGTGGCTACACCTTC. It yields the protein CASSQLIRGGYTF. The whole variable domain, filled in from reference TRBV3-1 and TRBJ1-2, reads DTAVSQTPKYLVTQMGNDKSIKCEQNLGHDTMYWYKQDSKKFLKIMFSYNNKELIINETVPNRFSPKSPDKAHLNLHINSLELGDSAVYFCASSQLIRGGYTFGSGTRLTVV.

This chain joins TRBV11-2 and TRBJ2-3; D possibly corresponds to TRBD1 (6 bases). The CDR3 covers 16 residues. V was trimmed by 1 base and J by 2 bases, leaving 13 bases between them. Germline lookup yields CDR1 SGHAT and CDR2 FQNNGV. The CDR3 spells CASSLVTGDSTDTQYF. The CDR3 region has the DNA TGTGCCAGCAGCTTAGTGACAGGAGATTCCACAGATACGCAGTATTTT.

The chain links TRBV19 to TRBJ2-5; 10 positions agree with TRBD2. Losses at the gene ends were 5 bases for V and 7 bases for J; bases not matched to a gene: 19. Germline V lookup: CDR1 LNHDA, CDR2 SQIVND (reference sequence). The CDR3 is 18 residues long. The CDR3 here is CASSRGDGLAAGGGTQYF. Written as DNA, the CDR3 is TGTGCCAGTAGTCGGGGAGACGGACTAGCGGCGGGGGGAGGGACCCAGTACTTC.

The sample holds many counts of this clonotype. The chain is built from TRBV7-2 and TRBJ2-3; TRBD2 agrees at 14 bases. This CDR3 contains 18 residues. Unmatched junction bases numbered 12, after V lost 5 bases and J lost 5 bases. Germline CDR1 SGHTA, CDR2 FQGNSA. CDR3 nucleotide sequence: TGTGCCAGCAGCCCCCAAGGGGGACTAGCGGGAGCTGGAGATACGCAGTATTTT. It translates to CASSPQGGLAGAGDTQYF.

This clonotype showed up many times. V usage is TRBV30 and J usage is TRBJ2-1; maybe TRBD2 (7 bases). The CDR3 contains 13 residues. Germline V gene lookup returns CDR1 GTSNPN and CDR2 SVGIG (reference sequence). Trimming pared 5 bases from V and 8 bases from J, leaving 16 bases between. CDR3: CAWQTRGGDEQFF. CDR3 DNA sequence: TGTGCCTGGCAGACGAGGGGGGGTGATGAGCAGTTCTTC.

This clonotype was detected only once. A read error may explain this, as a much larger clone is one base away. The chain employs TRBV29-1 and TRBJ1-1; D is uncertain. This CDR3 has 13 residues. CDR1 and CDR2 from the germline V gene are SQVTM and ANQGSEA. V lost 3 bases and J lost 0, with 8 bases in between. The DNA of the CDR3 is TGCAGCGTTGAGACCTTACTGAACACTGAAGCTTTCTTT. This translates into CSVETLLNTEAFF.